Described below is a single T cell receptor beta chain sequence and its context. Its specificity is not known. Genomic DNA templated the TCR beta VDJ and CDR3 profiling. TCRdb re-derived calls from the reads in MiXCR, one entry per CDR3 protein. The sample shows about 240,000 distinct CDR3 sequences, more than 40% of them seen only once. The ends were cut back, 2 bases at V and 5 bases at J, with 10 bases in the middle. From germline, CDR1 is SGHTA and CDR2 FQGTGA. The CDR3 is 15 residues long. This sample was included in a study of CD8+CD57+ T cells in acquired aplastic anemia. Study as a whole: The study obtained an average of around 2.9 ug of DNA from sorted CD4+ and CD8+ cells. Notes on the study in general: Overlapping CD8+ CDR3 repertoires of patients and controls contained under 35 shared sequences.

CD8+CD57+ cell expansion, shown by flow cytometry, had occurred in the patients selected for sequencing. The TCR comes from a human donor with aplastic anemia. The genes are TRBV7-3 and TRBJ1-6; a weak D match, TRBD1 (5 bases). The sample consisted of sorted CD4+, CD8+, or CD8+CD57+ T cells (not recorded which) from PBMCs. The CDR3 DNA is TGTGCCAGCAGCTTAGATGGACAAGATAATTCACCCCTCCACTTT. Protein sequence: CASSLDGQDNSPLHF. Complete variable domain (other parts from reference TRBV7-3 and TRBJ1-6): GAGVSQTPSNKVTEKGKYVELRCDPISGHTALYWYRQSLGQGPEFLIYFQGTGAADDSGLPNDRFFAVRPEGSVSTLKIQRTERGDSAVYLCASSLDGQDNSPLHFGNGTRLTVT.